Ten or more counts support the clone carrying this TCR beta chain. Antigen: not known. The V and J ends lost 4 bases and 6 bases, in that order; junction bases with no gene match: 11. The CDR3 is made up of 15 amino acids. Per the germline V gene, CDR1 is SGHRS and CDR2 is YFSETQ. The sample originates from a study of T cell repertoires in cytomegalovirus infection. One entry per CDR3 protein results from TCRdb running MiXCR on the reads. Among about 490,000 distinct CDR3 sequences listed, 26% were seen once. General study findings and limits: What dominated the ex vivo response were HLA-C-restricted CMV-specific TCR beta clonotypes. The study identified carriers of CMV plus the relevant HLA from cumulative public TCR beta family frequency.

V gene TRBV5-1 combines with J gene TRBJ1-2; 8 bases match TRBD1. The sequenced sample consisted of PBMCs. This sequence was found in a human donor in good health (CMV status not recorded). Some clones in this sample may be carry-over from other donors' samples. The CDR3 reads CASSPNTGGANGYTF. In DNA, the CDR3 is TGCGCCAGCAGCCCAAATACAGGGGGTGCAAATGGCTACACCTTC.